This TCR beta chain is drawn from a study of T cells expressing NK-cell markers. Turning to the study itself: Seven of eight sequenced donors tested HCMV-seropositive; one tested seronegative. Overall study findings and caveats: In several donors, dominant clonotypes made up roughly 25-60.1% of CD3+CD56-NKG2C+ cells. The study found dominant NKG2C+ clonotypes at about 1.0-8% of CD8+ T cells in six donors.

The cDNA for TCR beta came from 5'RACE template switching with UMIs. No DNA is given; TCRdb re-called the 5' RACE reads and lists each CDR3 protein once. This table holds some 460,000 distinct CDR3 sequences. Comments on this clonotype: Antigen specificity is unknown.

Germline CDR1 LGHNA, CDR2 YNFKEQ. The CDR3 contains 15 residues. The receptor was derived from a woman in her forties or fifties in good health. The specimen was blood T cells: a sorted CD56 or NKG2C T cell subset, CD4+ or CD8+ T cells, or bulk PBMC T cells (not recorded which). The chain is built from TRBV4-2 and TRBJ2-1; lacking DNA, the TRBD1 call made by TCRdb goes unchecked. The CDR3 here is CASRPQGTPINEQFF.